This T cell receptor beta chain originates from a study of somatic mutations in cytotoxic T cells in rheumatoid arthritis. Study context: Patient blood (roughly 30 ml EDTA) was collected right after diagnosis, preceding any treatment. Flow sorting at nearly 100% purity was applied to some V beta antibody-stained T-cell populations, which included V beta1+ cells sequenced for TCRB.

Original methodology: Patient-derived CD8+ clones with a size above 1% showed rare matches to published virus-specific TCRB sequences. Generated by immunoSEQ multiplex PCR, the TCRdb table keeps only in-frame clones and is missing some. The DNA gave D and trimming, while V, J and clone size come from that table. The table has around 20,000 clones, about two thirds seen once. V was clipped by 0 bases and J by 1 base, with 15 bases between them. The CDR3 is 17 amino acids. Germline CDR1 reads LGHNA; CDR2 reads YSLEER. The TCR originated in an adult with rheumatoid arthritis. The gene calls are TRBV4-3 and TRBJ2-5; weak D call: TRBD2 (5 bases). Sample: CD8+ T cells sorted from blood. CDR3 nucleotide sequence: TGCGCCAGCAGCCAAGATGGAGGACCCCGGGGCCAAGAGACCCAGTACTTC. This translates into CASSQDGGPRGQETQYF.